The 10 T cell receptor gamma chains in this list originate from one sample, sequenced in a study of gamma delta lymphoproliferative disorders and STAT genes. PBMCs from patients and controls supplied the genomic DNA for sequencing. TCRdb repeated clone calling on the multiplex PCR reads with CATT. The sample records some 2,200 gamma-chain clones, about 12% being singletons. The sequencing input was blood. The receptors originated from a human donor in good health.

The V and J genes are TRGV2 and TRGJ1 or TRGJ2. The J gene, missing from TCRdb, was assigned here through DNA to germline matching. Trimming took 3 bases from V and 0 from J; bases not matched to a gene: 5. This CDR3 has 14 amino acids. Germline CDR1 reads EGSNGY; CDR2 reads YDSYNSKV. The CDR3 here is CATWDPRNYYKKLF. In nucleotides, the CDR3 is TGTGCCACCTGGGACCCCAGGAATTATTATAAGAAACTCTTT.

This clone is categorized as medium-sized. The J gene is TRGJ1 or TRGJ2, the V gene TRGV9. TCRdb does not report a J gene; here it was assigned by matching the DNA to germline references. The V gene end was trimmed by 0 bases and the J gene end by 7 bases; junction bases not matched to a gene: 3. The CDR3 runs 12 residues. Per germline, CDR1 GITISATS and CDR2 ISYDGTV (reference sequence). The CDR3 protein is CALWEVCYKKLF. CDR3 DNA sequence: TGTGCCTTGTGGGAGGTGTGCTATAAGAAACTCTTT.

This clone is medium-sized within its sample. The chain has TRGV4 and TRGJ1 or TRGJ2. TCRdb supplies no J gene; here it was assigned by aligning the nucleotide sequence to germline. This CDR3 contains 12 residues. V dropped 3 bases and J dropped 10; count of bases not matched to a gene: 9. Per the germline V gene, CDR1 is EGSTGY and CDR2 is YDSYTSSV. CDR3: CATWDHLVKKLF. In DNA form, the CDR3 reads TGTGCCACCTGGGATCATTTGGTAAAGAAACTCTTT.

The chain employs TRGV10 and TRGJ1 or TRGJ2. The J gene, absent from TCRdb, was called here by matching the DNA to germline. Being an ORF, TRGV10 has a function that is uncertain. The CDR3 is 16 residues long. V dropped 8 bases and J dropped 6; count of bases not matched to a gene: 20. CDR3 sequence reads: CAAWEHATSPIYKKLF. The CDR3 DNA reads as TGTGCTGCGTGGGAGCACGCGACAAGCCCTATTTATAAGAAACTCTTT.

This clone is judged medium-sized. The rearrangement joins TRGV8 to TRGJ1 or TRGJ2. TCRdb records no J gene; here it was assigned by comparing the DNA to germline. The CDR3 runs to 14 residues. The V and J ends lost 0 bases and 2 bases, in that order; junction bases with no gene match: 4. Germline CDR1 and CDR2: VENAVY and YDSYNSRV. The CDR3 region is CATWDRPYYYKKLF. The CDR3 bases are TGTGCCACCTGGGATAGGCCCTATTATTATAAGAAACTCTTT.

In its sample, this clone ranks as medium-sized. V usage is TRGV11 and J usage is TRGJ1 or TRGJ2. Germline matching of the DNA provided the J gene here, since TCRdb leaves it blank. TRGV11 is assigned to the ORF class and has an uncertain function. The junction had 10 bases not matched to a gene; V was cut back by 8 bases and J by 0 bases. This CDR3 comprises 15 residues. DNA of the CDR3: TGTGCCTGCTGGAGAAACCCCAGGAATTATTATAAGAAACTCTTT. Translation: CACWRNPRNYYKKLF.

By its share, this clone is medium-sized. This chain connects TRGV9 to TRGJ1 or TRGJ2. No J gene was available from TCRdb, and it was assigned here by a germline match of the DNA. The CDR3 has 15 residues. Germline V CDR1 and CDR2: GITISATS, ISYDGTV (reference sequence). The J segment lost 2 bases and the V segment lost 0 bases, leaving 7 bases of the junction unmatched. CDR3 loop: CALWEVKGDYYKKLF. In DNA, the CDR3 is TGTGCCTTGTGGGAGGTGAAGGGGGATTATTATAAGAAACTCTTT.

This clone is medium-sized within its sample. The J gene has no call, while the V gene is TRGV4. Looked up from germline, CDR1 is EGSTGY and CDR2 is YDSYTSSV. This CDR3 region has 13 residues. The CDR3 DNA is TGTGCCACCTGGGGGGTTAAGGCCCCCTTTTGTCTCTTT. This gives the protein CATWGVKAPFCLF.

In this sample, this clone is medium-sized. The V gene is TRGV2, but the J gene lacks a call. The length of the CDR3 is 11 residues. Germline V lookup: CDR1 EGSNGY, CDR2 YDSYNSKV. The CDR3, as DNA: TGTGCCACCTGGGACGGGCTTAGAGAGACGTTT. It codes for CATWDGLRETF.

This clone has just a few counts. CDR3 residues: CAAWPTGWFKIF. The CDR3 nucleotides are TGTGCTGCGTGGCCCACTGGTTGGTTCAAGATATTT. The chain recombines TRGV10 with TRGJP1. Here the J gene was assigned by germline matching of the DNA, as TCRdb has none. TRGV10 is placed among ORFs of uncertain function. The V segment lost 8 bases and the J segment 3 bases; nucleotides outside the gene matches: 1. CDR3 length equals 12 residues.